This T cell receptor beta chain was identified in a study of cytomegalovirus exposure and HLA in healthy donors. The V end was cut by 7 bases, the J end by 6 bases, with 13 bases between. Germline V gene data show CDR1 as SGHVS and CDR2 as FNYEAQ. The CDR3 sequence is 12 residues long. The PCR ran on 60 Vbeta and 13 Jbeta primers. Sequencing was performed with immunoSEQ multiplex PCR; in TCRdb, only in-frame clones are kept and a portion is missing. The repertoire holds about 52,000 clones, with 65% to 85% as singletons. The chain joins TRBV7-6 to TRBJ2-7; possibly TRBD2 for D (6 bases). The material sequenced was PBMCs. This TCR was recovered from a man younger than 35 in good health and CMV-seronegative. This CDR3 reads CASTKNGGEQYF. The CDR3 nucleotides are TGTGCCAGCACCAAAAACGGGGGCGAGCAGTACTTC.